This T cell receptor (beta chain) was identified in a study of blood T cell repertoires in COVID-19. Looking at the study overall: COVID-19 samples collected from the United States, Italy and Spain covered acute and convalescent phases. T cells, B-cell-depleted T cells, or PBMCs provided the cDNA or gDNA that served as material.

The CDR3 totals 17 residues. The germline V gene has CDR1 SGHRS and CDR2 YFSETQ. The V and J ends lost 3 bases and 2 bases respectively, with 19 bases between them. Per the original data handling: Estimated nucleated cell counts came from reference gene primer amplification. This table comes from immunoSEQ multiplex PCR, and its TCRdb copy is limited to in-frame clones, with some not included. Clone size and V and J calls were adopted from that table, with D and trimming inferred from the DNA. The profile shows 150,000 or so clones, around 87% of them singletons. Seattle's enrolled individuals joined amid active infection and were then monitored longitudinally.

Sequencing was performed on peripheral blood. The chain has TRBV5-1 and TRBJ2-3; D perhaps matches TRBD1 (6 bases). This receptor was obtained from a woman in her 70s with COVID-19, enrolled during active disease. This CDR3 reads CASSYKLRGSPTDTQYF. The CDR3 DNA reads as TGCGCCAGCAGCTATAAACTCAGGGGAAGCCCCACAGATACGCAGTATTTT.